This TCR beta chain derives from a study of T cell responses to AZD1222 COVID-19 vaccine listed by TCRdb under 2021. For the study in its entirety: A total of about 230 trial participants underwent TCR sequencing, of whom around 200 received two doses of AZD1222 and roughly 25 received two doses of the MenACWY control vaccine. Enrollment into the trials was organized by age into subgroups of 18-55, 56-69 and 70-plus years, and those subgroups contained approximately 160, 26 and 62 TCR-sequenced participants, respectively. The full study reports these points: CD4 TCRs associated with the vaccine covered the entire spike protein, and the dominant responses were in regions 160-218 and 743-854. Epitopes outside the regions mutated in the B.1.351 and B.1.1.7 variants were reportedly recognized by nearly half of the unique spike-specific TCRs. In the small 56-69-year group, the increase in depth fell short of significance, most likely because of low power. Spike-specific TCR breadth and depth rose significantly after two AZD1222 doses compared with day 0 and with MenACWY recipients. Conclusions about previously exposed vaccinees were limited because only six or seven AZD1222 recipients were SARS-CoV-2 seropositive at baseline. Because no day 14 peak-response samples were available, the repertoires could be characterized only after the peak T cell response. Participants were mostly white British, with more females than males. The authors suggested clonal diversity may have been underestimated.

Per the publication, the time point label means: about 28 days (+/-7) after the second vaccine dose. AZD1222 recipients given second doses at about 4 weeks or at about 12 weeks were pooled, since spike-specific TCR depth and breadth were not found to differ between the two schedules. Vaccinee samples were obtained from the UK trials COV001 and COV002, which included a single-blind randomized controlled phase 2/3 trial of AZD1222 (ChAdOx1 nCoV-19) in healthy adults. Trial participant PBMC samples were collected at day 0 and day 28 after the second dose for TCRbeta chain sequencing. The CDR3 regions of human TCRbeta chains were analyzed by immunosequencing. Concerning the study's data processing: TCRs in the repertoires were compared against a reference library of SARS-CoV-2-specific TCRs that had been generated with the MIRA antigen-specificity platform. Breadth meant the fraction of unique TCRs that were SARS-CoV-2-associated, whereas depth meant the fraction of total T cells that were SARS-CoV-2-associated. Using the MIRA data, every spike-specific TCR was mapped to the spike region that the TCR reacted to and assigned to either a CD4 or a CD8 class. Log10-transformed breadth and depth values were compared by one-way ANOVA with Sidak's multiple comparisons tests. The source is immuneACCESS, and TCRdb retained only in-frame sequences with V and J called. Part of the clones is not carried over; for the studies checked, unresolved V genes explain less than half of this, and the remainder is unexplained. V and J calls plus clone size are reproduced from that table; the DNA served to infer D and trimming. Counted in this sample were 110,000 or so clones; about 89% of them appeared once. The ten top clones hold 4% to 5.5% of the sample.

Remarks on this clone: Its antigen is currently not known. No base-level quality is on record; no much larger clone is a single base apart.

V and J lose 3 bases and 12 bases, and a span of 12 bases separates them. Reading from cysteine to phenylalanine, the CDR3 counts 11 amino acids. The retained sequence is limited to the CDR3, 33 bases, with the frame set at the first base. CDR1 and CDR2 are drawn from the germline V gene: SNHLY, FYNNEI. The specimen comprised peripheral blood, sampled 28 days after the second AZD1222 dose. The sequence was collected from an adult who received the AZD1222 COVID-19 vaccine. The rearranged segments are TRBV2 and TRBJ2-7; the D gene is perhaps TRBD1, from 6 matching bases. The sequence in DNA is TGTGCCAGCAGTGACACGGACAGTCGGTACTTC. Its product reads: CASSDTDSRYF.